This section outlines one TCR beta chain sequence together with its context. Individuals aged 18 to 89 years were recruited from about two dozen US areas. There are 14 residues in the CDR3. Germline lookup yields CDR1 SGHVS and CDR2 FQNEAQ. Losses at the gene ends were 9 bases for V and 8 bases for J; bases not matched to a gene: 4. Clones were read by immunoSEQ multiplex PCR, and TCRdb kept only the in-frame ones, dropping some. The sample has fewer than 450,000 clones, nearly 90% seen once. The data derive from a study of blood T cell repertoires in COVID-19. Study context: Italy, Spain and the United States were the sources of the convalescent and acute COVID-19 samples.

The sequence was collected from a woman in her forties with acute COVID-19. What was sequenced was PBMCs or T cells enriched from blood (not recorded which). The chain combines TRBV7-8 with TRBJ2-1; 16 nucleotides align to TRBD2. The CDR3 DNA reads as TGTGCCAGTACGGGACTAGCGGGGGGGGATGAGCAGTTCTTC. This translates into CASTGLAGGDEQFF. The variable domain in full, completed from reference TRBV7-8 and TRBJ2-1, reads GAGVSQSPRYKVAKRGQDVALRCDPISGHVSLFWYQQALGQGPEFLTYFQNEAQLDKSGLPSDRFFAERPEGSVSTLKIQRTQQEDSAVYLCASTGLAGGDEQFFGPGTRLTVL.